A single sample gave rise to the 3 T cell receptor beta chains below, sequenced in a study of Graves' ophthalmopathy and Graves' hyperthyroidism. RNA served as the template for amplifying TCR beta CDR3 regions. The library came from an HTBI-primed first-round RT-PCR and a second-round multiplex PCR. Using its own MiXCR run on the multiplex PCR reads, TCRdb lists one record per CDR3 protein. The sample yields 600,000 to 950,000 distinct CDR3 sequences, roughly 40% seen once. Sequences were obtained from peripheral blood. These receptors all stem from an adult man with Graves' ophthalmopathy.

The chain employs TRBV11-2 and TRBJ2-7, with 11 bases identical to TRBD2. CDR3 length equals 16 residues. CDR1 and CDR2 from the germline V gene are SGHAT and FQNNGV. The ends lost 5 bases at V and 4 bases at J; junction bases unmatched: 10. The CDR3 loop reads CASSVLTSGASYEQYF. DNA of the CDR3: TGTGCCAGCAGCGTCCTGACTAGCGGGGCCAGTTACGAGCAGTACTTC.

The chain has TRBV29-1 and TRBJ1-1; D is uncertain. Germline-derived CDR1 and CDR2 are SQVTM and ANQGSEA. V lost 4 bases, J lost 1 base, and 7 bases lay in between. This CDR3 is 12 amino acids long. CDR3 DNA: TGCAGCGTTGGACGGACGAACACTGAAGCTTTCTTT. This translates into CSVGRTNTEAFF.

About this clonotype itself: A much larger clone differs by one base, so this may be a read error. This chain links TRBV7-8 with TRBJ1-6; a weak D match, TRBD1 (5 bases). The CDR3 loop spans 14 amino acids. V shed 6 bases and J shed 7 bases, with 13 bases lying between them. Germline CDR1 and CDR2: SGHVS and FQNEAQ. The DNA for the CDR3 is TGTGCCAGCAGTACGAAAAGGGACAATTCACCCCTCCACTTT. Protein: CASSTKRDNSPLHF.